This TCR beta chain was captured by sequencing in a study of regulatory T cells in long-lasting Graves disease. Study results and caveats: TRBV28, TRBJ1-2 and TRBJ2-5 emerged as the favored segments in persistent disease.

Documented time point: newly diagnosed GD, antithyroid drugs for less than 3 months. Following extraction of RNA from PBMCs, that RNA was used to make the TCR library. Collection of peripheral blood (roughly 9 milliliters) was done using EDTA tubes. This clonotype appeared many times. The antigen remains unidentified. Sequencing libraries for TCR beta were prepared with iRepertoire HTBI primers and Arm-PCR of CDR3 regions. TCRdb reanalysed the multiplex PCR reads using MiXCR and keeps one entry per CDR3 protein. Here the sample spans 390,000 or so distinct CDR3 sequences, 10% to 15% being singletons. V lost 5 bases and J lost 1; bases outside the gene matches: 10. CDR3 length: 16 residues. Germline assignment: CDR1 PRHDT and CDR2 FYEKMQ (reference sequence). The same data also went into a second study, on T cells in Graves' hyperthyroidism and ophthalmopathy. That study reports: A first-round RT-PCR of the TCR CDR3 used the HTBI primer set. Stable hyperthyroidism and ophthalmopathy were separated using 13 V-J signatures.

This rearrangement joins TRBV13 to TRBJ2-5, with 7 bases matching TRBD2. The sample consisted of peripheral blood mononuclear cells (PBMCs), taken at new diagnosis, from a patient treated with antithyroid drugs. The source is a woman under 30 with Graves disease. CDR3 DNA: TGTGCCAGCAGCGCCGGAGGGCGGGGGATCCAAGAGACCCAGTACTTC. Translating gives CASSAGGRGIQETQYF.